The T cell receptor beta chain described here comes from a study of blood T cell repertoires in COVID-19. Study summary: The United States, Italy and Spain provided the acute and convalescent COVID-19 samples. The cDNA or gDNA used as material had been derived from T cells, B-cell-depleted T cells, or PBMCs.

Original data processing: Nucleated cell counts were estimated from reference gene primer amplification. Measured with immunoSEQ multiplex PCR; TCRdb has only the in-frame clones, and not every one. V, J and clone size were drawn from that table, and D and trimming were deduced from the DNA. The sample includes around 150,000 clones, less than 85% of them seen just once. Germline V gene sequence: CDR1 ENHRY, CDR2 SYGVKD. The junction had 2 bases not matched to a gene; V was cut back by 6 bases and J by 2 bases. The CDR3 extends over 13 amino acids. This clone was found once. The sample comprised peripheral blood. The rearrangement joins TRBV10-3 to TRBJ2-7; TRBD1 matches at 9 bases. The sequence was collected from a human donor with acute or convalescent COVID-19. The donor label of this sample is uncertain. The CDR3 loop is CAIRRQGAYEQYF. The CDR3 region has the DNA TGTGCCATCAGAAGACAGGGGGCCTACGAGCAGTACTTC.